Each of the 13 T cell receptor beta chains below was sequenced from the same sample in a study of T cells in Graves' hyperthyroidism and ophthalmopathy. The investigators amplified TCR beta CDR3 regions from RNA transcripts. With the HTBI primer set, the TCR CDR3 went through a first round of RT-PCR. TCRdb fed the multiplex PCR reads into MiXCR, producing one record per CDR3 protein. In the table there are 250,000 to 300,000 distinct CDR3 sequences, over 15% of which are singletons. The sample was blood. The receptors derive from a woman aged 60-70 years with Graves' ophthalmopathy.

V and J are TRBV5-4 and TRBJ2-3; TRBD2 matches at 12 bases. There are 17 residues in the CDR3. Germline loops: CDR1 SGHNT, CDR2 YYREEE (reference sequence). V was clipped by 0 bases and J by 2 bases; unmatched bases: 4. CDR3 region: CASSLGLAGGYTDTQYF. CDR3 nucleotide sequence: TGTGCCAGCAGCTTGGGGCTAGCGGGAGGGTACACAGATACGCAGTATTTT. Based on the CDR3 plus reference TRBV5-4 and TRBJ2-3, the full variable domain is ETGVTQSPTHLIKTRGQQVTLRCSSQSGHNTVSWYQQALGQGPQFIFQYYREEENGRGNFPPRFSGLQFPNYSSELNVNALELDDSALYLCASSLGLAGGYTDTQYFGPGTRLTVL.

This clonotype was observed a handful of times. The V and J genes are TRBV19 and TRBJ1-1; maybe TRBD1 (6 bases). Germline V gene data show CDR1 as LNHDA and CDR2 as SQIVND (reference sequence). V gave up 7 bases and J gave up 4 bases, with 13 bases separating them. This CDR3 region has 13 residues. This CDR3 reads CASTLQGSTEAFF. The CDR3 nucleotides read TGTGCCAGTACTCTGCAGGGGAGCACTGAAGCTTTCTTT.

This clonotype was detected a few times. The CDR3 sequence: CASSYSRGSGRAFTGELFF. The CDR3 DNA is TGTGCCAGCAGTTACTCGAGGGGTAGCGGGAGGGCCTTCACCGGGGAGCTGTTTTTT. The chain employs TRBV6-6 and TRBJ2-2; TRBD2 matches at 11 bases. CDR1 is MNHNY, CDR2 SVGAGI, per germline (reference sequence). The CDR3 has 19 amino acids. V trimming: 0 bases; J trimming: 4 bases; junction bases outside the gene matches: 10.

The rearrangement links TRBV7-9 to TRBJ1-1; D remains unclear. Trimming pared 6 bases from V and 1 base from J, leaving 9 bases between. The CDR3 runs to 13 residues. Germline V gene lookup returns CDR1 SEHNR and CDR2 FQNEAQ (reference sequence). The CDR3 coding sequence is TGTGCCAGCAGTCCGGAGGGGAACACTGAAGCTTTCTTT. It specifies CASSPEGNTEAFF.

Only a few counts were recorded for this clonotype. V usage is TRBV5-5 and J usage is TRBJ2-5; 8 bases match TRBD2. Looked up from germline, CDR1 is SGHKS and CDR2 is YYEKEE (reference sequence). V trimming: 2 bases; J trimming: 1 base; junction bases outside the gene matches: 10. This CDR3 has 17 residues. The CDR3 DNA is TGTGCCAGCAGCTTCGGGTCGCGGGGGGCTTTCCAAGAGACCCAGTACTTC. Translation gives CASSFGSRGAFQETQYF. Full variable domain (missing parts from reference TRBV5-5 and TRBJ2-5): DAGVTQSPTHLIKTRGQQVTLRCSPISGHKSVSWYQQVLGQGPQFIFQYYEKEERGRGNFPDRFSARQFPNYSSELNVNALLLGDSALYLCASSFGSRGAFQETQYFGPGTRLLVL.

Of note for this clonotype: Possible read error: a much larger clone is one base away. The V and J genes are TRBV7-2 and TRBJ1-1, with D possibly matching TRBD1 (5 bases). CDR3 length: 13 amino acids. The germline gives CDR1 SGHTA, CDR2 FQGNSA. Trimming took 5 bases from V and 1 from J, leaving 8 bases between them. CDR3 amino acids: CASSRDGNTEAFF. CDR3 nucleotides: TGTGCCAGCAGCCGGGACGGGAACACTGAAGCTTTCTTT.

Comment on this clonotype: A much larger clone is a single base away; this may be a read error. The rearrangement joins TRBV4-3 to TRBJ2-7, with D maybe TRBD2 (5 bases). The DNA end is a closer match to TRBJ2-1, so the J assignment may be wrong. The CDR3 is 13 amino acids. Germline loops: CDR1 LGHNA, CDR2 YSLEER. The CDR3 reads CASSQEVDYEQFF. As DNA, the CDR3 is TGCGCCAGCAGCCAAGAGGTCGACTACGAGCAGTTCTTC.

Comments on this clonotype: A much larger clone sits a single nucleotide away, making a read error possible. The V and J genes are TRBV12-3 or TRBV12-4 and TRBJ2-5, with D unclear. The CDR3 is 13 amino acids. V gave up 1 base and J gave up 5 bases, with 8 bases separating them. CDR3 sequence reads: CASSLGSGETQYF. The CDR3, as DNA: TGTGCCAGCAGTTTAGGTTCTGGGGAGACCCAGTACTTC.

Notes on this clonotype: This may arise from a read error, as a much more abundant clone is one base away. The chain has TRBV20-1 and TRBJ2-1; D call uncertain. The germline CDR1 and CDR2 sequences are DFQATT and SNEGSKA (reference sequence). The CDR3 is 15 residues long. V lost 5 bases to trimming and J lost 7 bases, with 21 bases between them. The CDR3 DNA is TGCAGTGCTCCAGACCATGCGTTCTTGGAGAATGAGCAGTTCTTC. It codes for CSAPDHAFLENEQFF.

In this sample, this clonotype turned up many times. The chain has TRBV7-3 and TRBJ1-1; D is possibly TRBD1 (5 bases). V lost 5 bases, J lost 6 bases, and 13 bases lay in between. The CDR3 has 13 residues. In germline, CDR1 is SGHTA, CDR2 FQGTGA. The CDR3 bases are TGTGCCAGCAGCCTCCTTACAGGATCTGAAGCTTTCTTT. It codes for CASSLLTGSEAFF.

The gene calls are TRBV7-9 and TRBJ1-2, with 9 nucleotides matching TRBD1. CDR3 length: 14 amino acids. With V trimmed by 5 bases and J by 5 bases, 6 bases remained unmatched. Germline V gene data show CDR1 as SEHNR and CDR2 as FQNEAQ (reference sequence). CDR3 nucleotide sequence: TGTGCCAGCAGCCGGCGAGGGACAGGGTATGGCTACACCTTC. Protein product: CASSRRGTGYGYTF.

This clonotype came up many times. The chain carries TRBV20-1 and TRBJ1-1; D is unclear. The CDR3 spans 15 residues. Trimming shortened V by 4 bases and J by 1 base, and 16 bases separated the two germline ends. Germline lookup yields CDR1 DFQATT and CDR2 SNEGSKA (reference sequence). CDR3 nucleotide sequence: TGCAGTGCTAACGGACGTCTGGATGGGAACACTGAAGCTTTCTTT. Amino acids: CSANGRLDGNTEAFF.

Note on this clonotype: The final CDR3 position lacks the conserved phenylalanine or tryptophan, pointing to a likely read error. The DNA of the CDR3 is TGTGCCAGCACGGGGGGCTCTGGAAACACCATATATTCT. Translating gives CASTGGSGNTIYS. V gene TRBV6-1 combines with J gene TRBJ1-3, with D maybe TRBD1 (5 bases). Germline assignment: CDR1 MNHNS and CDR2 SASEGT. This CDR3 is 13 amino acids long. Deletions cut 7 bases from V and 0 bases from J, with 7 bases between.